This TCR beta chain came from a study of T cell responses to AZD1222 COVID-19 vaccine. General observations from the study: Among AZD1222 vaccinees, only six or seven were seropositive at baseline. Spike-specific TCR breadth rose after two AZD1222 doses, and depth rose as well.

The CDR3 contains 15 residues. CDR1 and CDR2 from the germline V gene are KGHSH and LQKENI. V lost 6 bases, J lost 2 bases, and 6 bases stayed unmatched. Repertoires were generated with immunoSEQ multiplex PCR, while TCRdb's copy carries only in-frame clones and drops some. This table holds 100,000 to 150,000 clones, over 80% found once. Notes on this clone: The antigen remains undetermined.

This receptor was obtained from an adult who received the AZD1222 COVID-19 vaccine. The sequences come from peripheral blood, collected 28 days after the second AZD1222 dose. The chain combines TRBV18 with TRBJ1-3; 8 bases match TRBD1. CDR3 in DNA: TGTGCCAGCTCCCCTGCAGGGGGCCCTGGAAACACCATATATTTT. It specifies CASSPAGGPGNTIYF.